This T cell receptor (beta chain) was profiled in a study of Ad26.COV2.S vaccination and SARS-CoV-2 variants. Study background: Donor got 5x10^10 or 1x10^11 viral particles of Ad26.COV2.S. The study's findings and limits: Substantial post-vaccination breadth of spike-specific CD8+ and CD4+ T cell responses was reported. Placebo and vaccine recipients had non-spike TCR breadth that was similar.

Comments on this clone: What it binds is unknown.

Indicated treatment: 15 to 20 received Ad26.COV2.S at low or high dose, single or two shots; several received placebo; per-sample allocation not given. Sampling happened 63 days after the first vaccine or placebo injection. In the vaccine, an Ad26 vector expressed the SARS-CoV-2 spike of the Wuhan strain. The germline V gene encodes CDR1 LGHNA and CDR2 YNFKEQ. The CDR3 runs to 14 residues. Trimming cost V 4 bases and J 0 bases; bases outside gene matches: 1. Method: immunoSEQ multiplex PCR; TCRdb's copy keeps in-frame clones and lacks some. The sample contains 440,000 or so clones, roughly 87% of which appear only once.

The sequence derives from a person between 18 and 65 years old who received the Ad26.COV2.S COVID-19 vaccine or a placebo. The material sequenced was peripheral blood, taken in a trial of Ad26.COV2.S vaccine versus placebo. The chain uses TRBV4-2 and TRBJ2-7; 9 positions match TRBD2. The CDR3 nucleotides are TGTGCCAGCAGCCGACTAGCGGACTCCTACGAGCAGTACTTC. Its translation is CASSRLADSYEQYF.